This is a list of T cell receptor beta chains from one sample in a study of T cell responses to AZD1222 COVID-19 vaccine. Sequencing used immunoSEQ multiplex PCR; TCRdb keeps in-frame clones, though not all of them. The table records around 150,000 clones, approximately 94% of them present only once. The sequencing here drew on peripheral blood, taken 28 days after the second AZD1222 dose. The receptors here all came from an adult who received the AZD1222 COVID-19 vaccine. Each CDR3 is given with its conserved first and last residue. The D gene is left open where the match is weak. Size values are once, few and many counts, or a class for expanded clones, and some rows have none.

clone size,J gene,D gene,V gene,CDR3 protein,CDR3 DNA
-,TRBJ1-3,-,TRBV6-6,CASSFFRQSSGNTIYF,TGTGCCAGCAGTTTTTTTCGACAGAGCTCTGGAAACACCATATATTTT
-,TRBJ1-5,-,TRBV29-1,CSVESGGGADQPQHF,TGCAGCGTTGAGAGTGGCGGGGGCGCGGATCAGCCCCAGCATTTT
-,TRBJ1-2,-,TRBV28,CASSLERGYYGYTF,TGTGCCAGCAGTTTGGAAAGGGGGTACTATGGCTACACCTTC
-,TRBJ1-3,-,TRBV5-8,CASSLVGSSGNTIYF,TGTGCCAGCAGCTTGGTGGGCAGCTCTGGAAACACCATATATTTT
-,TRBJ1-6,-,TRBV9,CASSVGRGTYNSPLHF,TGTGCCAGCAGCGTTGGGAGGGGAACATATAATTCACCCCTCCACTTT
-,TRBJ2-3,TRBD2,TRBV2,CASTGGLADTQYF,TGTGCCAGCACGGGGGGGCTGGCAGATACGCAGTATTTT
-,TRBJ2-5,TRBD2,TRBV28,CASSKTSGYQETQYF,TGTGCCAGCAGTAAGACTAGCGGATACCAAGAGACCCAGTACTTC
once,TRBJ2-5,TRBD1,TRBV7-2,CASSSGQVGLETQYF,TGTGCCAGCAGCTCGGGACAGGTCGGGTTGGAGACCCAGTACTTC
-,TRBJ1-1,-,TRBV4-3,CASRGDRNTEAFF,TGCGCCAGCAGGGGTGATAGAAACACTGAAGCTTTCTTT
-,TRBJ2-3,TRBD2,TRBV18,CASSFIAGPSTDTQYF,TGTGCCAGCTCATTCATAGCGGGGCCTAGCACAGATACGCAGTATTTT
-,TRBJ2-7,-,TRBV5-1,CASSLDSPYEQYF,TGCGCCAGCAGCTTGGACAGTCCCTACGAGCAGTACTTC
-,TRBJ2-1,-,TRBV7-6,CASSLAGAHNEQFF,TGTGCCAGCAGCTTAGCGGGAGCCCACAATGAGCAGTTCTTC
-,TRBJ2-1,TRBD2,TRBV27,CASSYISGNYNEQFF,TGTGCCAGCAGTTATATTAGCGGGAACTACAATGAGCAGTTCTTC
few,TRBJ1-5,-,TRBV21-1,CASRFGQGTLRDQPQHF,-
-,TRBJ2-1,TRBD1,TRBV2,CASTFTVQGARDNEQFF,TGTGCCAGCACCTTTACTGTACAGGGGGCGCGTGACAATGAGCAGTTCTTC
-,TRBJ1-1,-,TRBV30,CASVRGDTEAFF,TGTGCCTCCGTGCGGGGGGACACTGAAGCTTTCTTT
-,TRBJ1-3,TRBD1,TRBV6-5,CASTGQSGNTIYF,TGTGCCAGCACGGGACAGTCTGGAAACACCATATATTTT
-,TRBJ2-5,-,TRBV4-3,CASSQATWEETQYF,TGCGCCAGCAGCCAGGCTACTTGGGAAGAGACCCAGTACTTC
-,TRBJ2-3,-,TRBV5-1,CASSWTDPNGDTQYF,TGCGCCAGCAGTTGGACAGACCCGAATGGCGATACGCAGTATTTT
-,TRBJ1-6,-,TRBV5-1,CASSPGRSNSPLHF,TGCGCCAGCAGCCCAGGACGGAGTAATTCACCCCTCCACTTT
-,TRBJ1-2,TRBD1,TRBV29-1,CSVELPRTGILYGYTF,TGCAGCGTTGAACTACCAAGGACAGGGATTCTCTATGGCTACACCTTC
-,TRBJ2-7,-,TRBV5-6,CASSLGGEQYF,TGTGCCAGCAGCTTGGGAGGCGAGCAGTACTTC
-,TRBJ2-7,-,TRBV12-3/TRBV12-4,CASSTALDYEQYF,TGTGCCAGCAGCACTGCTTTGGACTACGAGCAGTACTTC
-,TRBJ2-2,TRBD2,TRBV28,CASSRVPGGYRTGELFF,TGTGCCAGCAGTAGAGTCCCGGGGGGGTATCGGACCGGGGAGCTGTTTTTT
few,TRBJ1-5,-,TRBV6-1,CASSEEVPRFNQPQHF,TGTGCCAGCAGTGAAGAAGTCCCCAGGTTCAATCAGCCCCAGCATTTT
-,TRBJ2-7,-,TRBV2,CASRRTATYEQYF,TGTGCCAGCAGAAGAACGGCTACCTACGAGCAGTACTTC
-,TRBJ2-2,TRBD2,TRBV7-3,CASSNGLAGGPYGDTGELFF,TGTGCCAGCAGCAATGGACTAGCGGGAGGGCCTTATGGGGACACCGGGGAGCTGTTTTTT
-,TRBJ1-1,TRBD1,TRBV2,CAITGGRGHSNTEAFF,TGTGCCATCACAGGCGGCAGGGGGCATTCGAACACTGAAGCTTTCTTT
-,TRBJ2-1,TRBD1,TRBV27,CASSPLQGAGYNEQFF,TGTGCCAGCAGTCCCCTACAGGGGGCAGGGTACAATGAGCAGTTCTTC
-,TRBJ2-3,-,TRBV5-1,CASSLGDLDTQYF,TGCGCCAGCAGCTTGGGCGACTTAGATACGCAGTATTTT
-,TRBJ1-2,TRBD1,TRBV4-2,CASSQETARTGPSNYGYTF,TGTGCCAGCAGCCAAGAGACTGCGAGGACAGGGCCCTCTAACTATGGCTACACCTTC
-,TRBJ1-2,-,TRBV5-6,CASSLGWPSAYGYTF,TGTGCCAGCAGCTTGGGGTGGCCCTCGGCCTATGGCTACACCTTC
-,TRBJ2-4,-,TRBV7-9,CASSLSTGIKAKNIQYF,TGTGCCAGCAGCTTATCCACAGGGATTAAGGCCAAAAACATTCAGTACTTC
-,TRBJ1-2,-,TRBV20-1,CSAKVQYGYTF,TGCAGTGCTAAAGTACAGTATGGCTACACCTTC
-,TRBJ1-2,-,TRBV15,CATSPQGPHYGYTF,TGTGCCACCAGCCCCCAGGGGCCCCACTATGGCTACACCTTC
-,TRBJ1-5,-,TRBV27,CASRTRGGNQPQHF,TGTGCCAGCAGAACCAGGGGAGGCAATCAGCCCCAGCATTTT
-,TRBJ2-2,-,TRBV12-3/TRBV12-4,CASSLSFGRELFF,TGTGCCAGCAGTTTAAGTTTCGGTAGGGAGCTGTTTTTT
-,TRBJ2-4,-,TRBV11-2,CASSLEQRPNIQYF,TGTGCCAGCAGCTTAGAGCAGCGTCCAAACATTCAGTACTTC
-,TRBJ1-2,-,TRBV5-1,CASSPGHYGYTF,TGCGCCAGCAGCCCCGGTCACTATGGCTACACCTTC
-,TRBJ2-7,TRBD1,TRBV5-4,CASSPRPGTEYEQYF,TGTGCCAGCAGCCCTAGACCCGGGACAGAGTACGAGCAGTACTTC
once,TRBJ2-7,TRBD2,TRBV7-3,CASSLMGSSGRSEQYF,TGTGCCAGCAGCTTAATGGGTTCTAGCGGGAGGAGCGAGCAGTACTTC
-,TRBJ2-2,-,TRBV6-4,CASRMTGNTGELFF,TGTGCCAGCAGAATGACAGGCAACACCGGGGAGCTGTTTTTT
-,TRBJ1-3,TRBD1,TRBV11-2,CASSRDRVENTIYF,TGTGCCAGCAGCCGGGACAGGGTAGAAAACACCATATATTTT
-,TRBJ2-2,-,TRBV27,CASRSTGELFF,TGTGCCAGCAGGAGCACCGGGGAGCTGTTTTTT
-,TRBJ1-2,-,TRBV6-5,CASSYSAQRGYTF,TGTGCCAGCAGTTACTCCGCACAAAGGGGCTACACCTTC
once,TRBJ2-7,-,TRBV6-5,CASSYPGTHEQYF,TGTGCCAGCAGTTACCCGGGGACCCACGAGCAGTACTTC
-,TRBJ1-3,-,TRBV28,CASSLSGNTIYF,TGTGCCAGCAGTTTATCTGGAAACACCATATATTTT
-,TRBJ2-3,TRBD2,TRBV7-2,CASSLAGGSVADTQYF,TGTGCCAGCAGCTTAGCGGGCGGGAGCGTCGCAGATACGCAGTATTTT
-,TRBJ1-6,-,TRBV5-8,CASSPSGRGSPLHF,TGTGCCAGCAGCCCGTCAGGGAGGGGTTCACCCCTCCACTTT
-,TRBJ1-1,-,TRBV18,CASSLQTGLTEAFF,TGTGCCAGCTCACTACAGACAGGACTCACTGAAGCTTTCTTT
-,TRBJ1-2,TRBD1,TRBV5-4,CASSLYRDSYYGYTF,TGTGCCAGCAGCTTATACCGGGACAGCTACTATGGCTACACCTTC
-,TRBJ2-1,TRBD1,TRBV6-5,CASSDRGDWDEQFF,TGTGCCAGCAGCGACAGGGGGGATTGGGATGAGCAGTTCTTC
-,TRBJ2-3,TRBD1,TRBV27,CASSLTGTGPRKEATDTQYF,TGTGCCAGCAGTTTGACCGGGACAGGCCCCCGGAAGGAGGCCACAGATACGCAGTATTTT
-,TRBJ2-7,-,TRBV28,CASASEGLGLREQYF,TGTGCCAGCGCCTCCGAGGGGCTTGGGCTACGCGAGCAGTACTTC
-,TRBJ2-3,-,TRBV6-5,CASSYQRAPDTQYF,TGTGCCAGCAGTTACCAGCGCGCCCCAGATACGCAGTATTTT